A selection of T cell receptor beta chains follows, all from one sample in a study of technical replicates of blood from a few donors. The repertoire was sequenced with immunoSEQ multiplex PCR; TCRdb's copy has only in-frame clones and lacks some. The sample records tens of thousands of clones, about 94% being singletons. The sequenced sample was T cells isolated from PBMCs. These receptors came from a human donor in good health. The CDR3 runs from the conserved cysteine through the conserved F or W. A D gene is named only where the DNA matches it firmly. For some rows the clone size is stated as once, few or many, or as a class when expanded; others skip it.

d_gene: TRBD1
j_gene: TRBJ1-1
abundance: -
len: 15
v_gene: TRBV6-5
CDR3nt: TGTGCCAGCAGTTTACAGGACAGGGACGCCACTGAAGCTTTCTTT
CDR3aa: CASSLQDRDATEAFF

d_gene: TRBD1
j_gene: TRBJ2-6
abundance: -
len: 15
v_gene: TRBV27
CDR3nt: TGTGCCAGCAGTTCAGGGGGCTCTGGGGCCAACGTCCTGACTTTC
CDR3aa: CASSSGGSGANVLTF

d_gene: -
j_gene: TRBJ2-1
abundance: -
len: 13
v_gene: TRBV5-4
CDR3nt: TGTGCCAGCAGCTTGAATCCTTACAATGAGCAGTTCTTC
CDR3aa: CASSLNPYNEQFF

d_gene: -
j_gene: TRBJ2-2
abundance: -
len: 12
v_gene: TRBV29-1
CDR3nt: TGCAGCGTAAGCCAGGGTGCCGGGGAGCTGTTTTTT
CDR3aa: CSVSQGAGELFF

d_gene: -
j_gene: TRBJ1-1
abundance: -
len: 12
v_gene: TRBV19
CDR3nt: TGTGCCAGTAGTATCGGTAACACTGAAGCTTTCTTT
CDR3aa: CASSIGNTEAFF

d_gene: -
j_gene: TRBJ1-5
abundance: once
len: 13
v_gene: TRBV6-6
CDR3nt: TGTGCCAGCAGGGGGGGTACGGGTCAGCCCCAGCATTTT
CDR3aa: CASRGGTGQPQHF

d_gene: -
j_gene: TRBJ1-2
abundance: -
len: 13
v_gene: TRBV14
CDR3nt: TGTGCCAGCAGCAAGACTGGGAGTTATGGCTACACCTTC
CDR3aa: CASSKTGSYGYTF

d_gene: -
j_gene: TRBJ2-7
abundance: -
len: 14
v_gene: TRBV27
CDR3nt: TGTGCCAGCAGTTTAAAGGGACATCCCTACGAGCAGTACTTC
CDR3aa: CASSLKGHPYEQYF

d_gene: -
j_gene: TRBJ1-2
abundance: -
len: 12
v_gene: TRBV10-3
CDR3nt: TGTGCCATCAGTGACGGAAGGGAGGGCTACACCTTC
CDR3aa: CAISDGREGYTF

d_gene: TRBD1
j_gene: TRBJ1-5
abundance: -
len: 17
v_gene: TRBV5-6
CDR3nt: TGTGCCAGCAGCTTGTTGACAGGGGGCAGGGACAATCAGCCCCAGCATTTT
CDR3aa: CASSLLTGGRDNQPQHF

d_gene: -
j_gene: TRBJ1-3
abundance: -
len: 17
v_gene: TRBV9
CDR3nt: TGTGCCAGCAGCGTATCCTCTGAGGGGGACTCTGGAAACACCATATATTTT
CDR3aa: CASSVSSEGDSGNTIYF

d_gene: -
j_gene: TRBJ2-3
abundance: once
len: 16
v_gene: TRBV6-5
CDR3nt: TGTGCCAGCAGTTACTTCTCCGGTATCGGTCCAGATACGCAGTATTTT
CDR3aa: CASSYFSGIGPDTQYF

d_gene: TRBD2
j_gene: TRBJ2-7
abundance: -
len: 12
v_gene: TRBV2
CDR3nt: TGTGCCAGCAGACTAGCGGGAGGAAAGGAGTACTTC
CDR3aa: CASRLAGGKEYF

d_gene: TRBD1
j_gene: TRBJ1-2
abundance: few
len: 13
v_gene: TRBV27
CDR3nt: TGTGCCAGCAGTTTACGGGACAGGGGTGGCTACACCTTC
CDR3aa: CASSLRDRGGYTF

d_gene: -
j_gene: TRBJ2-2
abundance: -
len: 14
v_gene: TRBV4-1
CDR3nt: TGCGCCAGCAGCCAACCACTCGAAACCGGGGAGCTGTTTTTT
CDR3aa: CASSQPLETGELFF

d_gene: -
j_gene: TRBJ1-5
abundance: -
len: 15
v_gene: TRBV28
CDR3nt: TGTGCCAGCAGTTTAAGGCCCCGGACTAGGCAGCCCCAGCATTTT
CDR3aa: CASSLRPRTRQPQHF

d_gene: -
j_gene: TRBJ1-1
abundance: once
len: 12
v_gene: TRBV7-2
CDR3nt: TGTGCCAGCAGCTTAACTGCAGGGGAGGCTTTCTTT
CDR3aa: CASSLTAGEAFF

d_gene: -
j_gene: TRBJ2-7
abundance: -
len: 11
v_gene: TRBV29-1
CDR3nt: TGCAGCGTGAGGGACACCTACGAGCAGTACTTC
CDR3aa: CSVRDTYEQYF

d_gene: TRBD1
j_gene: TRBJ2-3
abundance: -
len: 15
v_gene: TRBV5-1
CDR3nt: TGCGCCAGCAGCCCGGAGGGACAGGGAACAGATACGCAGTATTTT
CDR3aa: CASSPEGQGTDTQYF

d_gene: -
j_gene: TRBJ2-7
abundance: -
len: 15
v_gene: TRBV5-4
CDR3nt: TGTGCCAGCAGCTTGGAACAGACGGCGACCTACGAGCAGTACTTC
CDR3aa: CASSLEQTATYEQYF

d_gene: TRBD1
j_gene: TRBJ1-4
abundance: -
len: 15
v_gene: TRBV29-1
CDR3nt: TGCAGCGTTCAGAGATGGGACAGGGAAGGTGAAAAACTGTTTTTT
CDR3aa: CSVQRWDREGEKLFF

d_gene: TRBD2
j_gene: TRBJ2-1
abundance: -
len: 15
v_gene: TRBV5-1
CDR3nt: TGCGCCAGCAGCCCCCGAACTAGCGGGAGTGATGAGCAATTCTTC
CDR3aa: CASSPRTSGSDEQFF